Listed below are T cell receptor beta chains from one sample, sequenced in a study of shared T cell receptors in the human thymus. Method: immunoSEQ multiplex PCR; TCRdb's copy keeps in-frame clones and lacks some. The table lists roughly 560,000 clones, about four fifths of them singletons, with 0.013% in the top ten. These data were also filed under a second study, of human thymus T cells.

Sequenced material: thymocytes. Source of these receptors: a boy under two years old with a congenital heart defect. Each CDR3 is given with its conserved first and last residue. A D gene is named only where the DNA matches it firmly.

CDR3aa	j_gene	v_gene	d_gene
CASSSRLWAQFF	TRBJ2-1	TRBV10-2	.
CASSLLRARDTQYF	TRBJ2-3	TRBV5-1	.
CASSQERGTSGVPDYNEQFF	TRBJ2-1	TRBV4-3	TRBD2
CASEGRLAKPTDTQYF	TRBJ2-3	TRBV30	TRBD2
CASSEGLAGALFF	TRBJ2-1	TRBV5-1	TRBD2
CAISLDRVDGNTIYF	TRBJ1-3	TRBV10-3	TRBD1
CAWRTQPHNYGYTF	TRBJ1-2	TRBV30	.
CATSIYRVFAWANVLTF	TRBJ2-6	TRBV15	.
CASTYRLAGCNEQYF	TRBJ2-7	TRBV21-1	.
CASSLALGKLAGGPTSHEQYF	TRBJ2-7	TRBV7-8	TRBD2
CASSGTGPYGYTF	TRBJ1-2	TRBV28	TRBD1
CASSLTGGHEQYF	TRBJ2-7	TRBV5-6	TRBD1
CASQADWDYGYTF	TRBJ1-2	TRBV9	.
CASSYQRTRTDTQYF	TRBJ2-3	TRBV6-6	.
CASSHSGLALSTDTQYF	TRBJ2-3	TRBV4-1	TRBD2
CASSSGVAGVPSYNEQFF	TRBJ2-1	TRBV5-6	TRBD2
CASSQERGRSSGNTIYF	TRBJ1-3	TRBV4-2	.
CASSRRGPSGAYNEQFF	TRBJ2-1	TRBV11-2	.
CASSPRRVSGVYEQYF	TRBJ2-7	TRBV9	TRBD2
CASSFDTSYEQYF	TRBJ2-7	TRBV11-2	.
CASSLIKEGGHADTQYF	TRBJ2-3	TRBV9	TRBD2
CASSPRGAYEQYF	TRBJ2-7	TRBV19	.
CASSVRAFGTQLYGYTF	TRBJ1-2	TRBV9	.
CASSSSRRDTEAFF	TRBJ1-1	TRBV28	.
CASSLRPGQGPTNTIYF	TRBJ1-3	TRBV5-6	TRBD1
CASSGTTRQHNEQFF	TRBJ2-1	TRBV9	.
CASSLGTGRKGPTGELFF	TRBJ2-2	TRBV4-3	TRBD1
CASSQEVGNNEQFF	TRBJ2-1	TRBV4-1	.
CASSSYRGRSMNTEAFF	TRBJ1-1	TRBV7-9	TRBD1
CASNPGRQGYEQYF	TRBJ2-7	TRBV28	.
CASSSTGVYGYTF	TRBJ1-2	TRBV28	TRBD1
CASNQSGNEQFF	TRBJ2-1	TRBV27	.
CASKRQRSEGQPQHF	TRBJ1-5	TRBV2	.
CSARSPSGRDNNEQFF	TRBJ2-1	TRBV29-1	TRBD2
CASSRRSPISYEQYF	TRBJ2-7	TRBV11-3	.
CASTRSGRGSSYNEQFF	TRBJ2-1	TRBV9	TRBD2
CSARDRRGLHF	TRBJ1-2	TRBV20-1	.
CATRFGSRSYNEQFF	TRBJ2-1	TRBV9	.
CASSQQTGAREQYF	TRBJ2-7	TRBV4-1	TRBD1
CASSSRRVDRGSGNTIYF	TRBJ1-3	TRBV27	TRBD1
CASSGDRDLYNEQFF	TRBJ2-1	TRBV28	TRBD1